A single sample is the source of the 28 T cell receptor beta chains below, sequenced in a study of blood T cell repertoires in COVID-19. The table came from immunoSEQ multiplex PCR; TCRdb's copy has only in-frame clones and leaves some out. This table holds around 300,000 clones, 88% found once. The sequenced sample consisted of PBMCs or T cells enriched from blood (not recorded which). All receptors come from a woman in her fifties or sixties in a cohort exposed to, infected with or recovered from COVID-19 (not recorded which).

The chain uses TRBV19 and TRBJ2-2; 9 bases line up with TRBD1. Germline CDR1 and CDR2: LNHDA and SQIVND (reference sequence). This CDR3 spans 15 amino acids. J lost 6 bases, V lost 4 bases, and 6 bases had no gene match. In nucleotides, the CDR3 is TGTGCCAGTAGTACCATGGACAGGGGCTCCGGGGAGCTGTTTTTT. It specifies CASSTMDRGSGELFF. The complete variable domain, with remaining parts taken from reference TRBV19 and TRBJ2-2, reads DGGITQSPKYLFRKEGQNVTLSCEQNLNHDAMYWYRQDPGQGLRLIYYSQIVNDFQKGDIAEGYSVSREKKESFPLTVTSAQKNPTAFYLCASSTMDRGSGELFFGEGSRLTVL.

This clone was counted once. The same CDR3 is also encoded by other DNA sequences in this sample. The chain joins TRBV18 to TRBJ2-1, with 11 bases aligning to TRBD2. V lost 0 bases, J lost 3 bases, and 1 base stayed unmatched. This CDR3 has 16 residues. CDR1 KGHSH and CDR2 LQKENI come from the germline V gene. For the CDR3, the DNA is TGTGCCAGCTCACCACCGGGGACTAGCGGCTACAATGAGCAGTTCTTC. The encoded protein is CASSPPGTSGYNEQFF.

The chain links TRBV4-2 to TRBJ2-1; 9 nucleotides line up with TRBD2. Germline trimming cut 1 base from V and 7 bases from J; bases unmatched to any gene: 5. This CDR3 is 15 amino acids long. Per germline, CDR1 LGHNA and CDR2 YNFKEQ. In DNA, the CDR3 is TGTGCCAGCAGCCAAGTTGGCGGGAGGGAAAATGAGCAGTTCTTC. It is translated as CASSQVGGRENEQFF.

There are a few counts of this clone. The chain employs TRBV12-3 or TRBV12-4 and TRBJ1-4; D remains unclear. With 7 bases removed from V and 8 bases from J, the gap between germline ends came to 14 bases. This CDR3 is built from 13 residues. CDR3 DNA: TGTGCCAGCACCCCGGGGAGTTCCGAAAAACTGTTTTTT. Protein: CASTPGSSEKLFF.

The rearrangement joins TRBV6-2 or TRBV6-3 to TRBJ2-1, with 12 positions matching TRBD2. This CDR3 has 17 amino acids. Unmatched junction bases numbered 10, after V lost 2 bases and J lost 8 bases. The germline V gene has CDR1 MNHEY and CDR2 SVGEGT. For the CDR3, the DNA is TGTGCCAGCAGTTACCGGCTAGCGGGAGGGGCGCGGTATGAGCAGTTCTTC. Residues: CASSYRLAGGARYEQFF.

The gene calls are TRBV27 and TRBJ2-1, with TRBD2 matching 11 bases. This CDR3 spans 20 amino acids. V gave up 1 base and J gave up 10 bases; unmatched junction bases: 21. The germline V gene has CDR1 MNHEY and CDR2 SMNVEV (reference sequence). CDR3 sequence: CASSLFPLSSGRWLGGEQFF. DNA of the CDR3: TGTGCCAGCAGTTTATTCCCCCTCTCTAGCGGGAGGTGGCTTGGAGGAGAGCAGTTCTTC.

DNA for the CDR3: TGTGCCAGCAGCCAACGGACTAGTTACCGGTCAGATACGCAGTATTTT. Amino acids: CASSQRTSYRSDTQYF. V and J are TRBV3-1 (or the pseudogene TRBV3-2) and TRBJ2-3, with TRBD2 identical over 7 bases. V was pared by 2 bases and J by 4 bases, with 9 bases of the junction left unmatched. The CDR3 extends over 16 amino acids. Germline CDR1 and CDR2: LGHDT and YNNKEL (reference sequence).

The chain has TRBV30 and TRBJ1-5; TRBD1 agrees at 9 bases. There are 15 residues in the CDR3. Germline lookup yields CDR1 GTSNPN and CDR2 SVGIG (reference sequence). V gave up 1 base and J gave up 3 bases; unmatched junction bases: 4. CDR3 in amino acids: CAWSEGTGINQPQHF. The CDR3 coding sequence is TGTGCCTGGAGTGAGGGGACAGGGATCAATCAGCCCCAGCATTTT.

This chain links TRBV10-2 with TRBJ2-7; possibly TRBD1 for D (5 bases). Germline V lookup: CDR1 WSHSY, CDR2 SAAADI. Deletions cut 2 bases from V and 2 bases from J, with 10 bases between. The CDR3 is 14 residues long. For the CDR3, the DNA is TGCGCCAGCAGTGAGGCAAAGGGGCCCTACGAGCAGTACTTC. Protein product: CASSEAKGPYEQYF.

The chain uses TRBV28 and TRBJ2-7; D unclear. CDR1 MDHEN and CDR2 SYDVKM come from the germline V gene. The CDR3 covers 12 residues. Trimming stripped 2 bases from V and 7 bases from J, with 9 bases between. CDR3 in DNA: TGTGCCAGCAGTTTAAACTCGCGAGAGCAGTACTTC. Translating it yields CASSLNSREQYF. Using reference TRBV28 and TRBJ2-7 for the parts outside the CDR3, the full variable domain is DVKVTQSSRYLVKRTGEKVFLECVQDMDHENMFWYRQDPGLGLRLIYFSYDVKMKEKGDIPEGYSVSREKKERFSLILESASTNQTSMYLCASSLNSREQYFGPGTRLTVT.

This chain's CDR3 is CATSSGTGADTQYF. The CDR3, as DNA: TGTGCCACCAGCAGTGGGACAGGTGCAGATACGCAGTATTTT. This sequence joins TRBV24-1 and TRBJ2-3; 8 bases fit TRBD1. CDR3 length: 14 amino acids. After removal of 7 bases from V and 4 bases from J, the junction contained 6 bases not matched to a gene. The germline V gene encodes CDR1 KGHDR and CDR2 SFDVKD.

The chain recombines TRBV18 with TRBJ2-7, with 7 bases matching TRBD1. CDR1 and CDR2 (germline): KGHSH, LQKENI. Losses at the gene ends were 6 bases for V and 0 bases for J; bases not matched to a gene: 11. The CDR3 runs 16 residues. This chain's CDR3 is CASSPNRGLASYEQYF. The CDR3 coding sequence is TGTGCCAGCTCCCCCAACAGGGGCCTAGCCTCCTACGAGCAGTACTTC.

The chain is built from TRBV2 and TRBJ1-3, with 8 bases aligning to TRBD1. The CDR3 has 15 residues. Germline V gives CDR1 SNHLY, CDR2 FYNNEI. V shed 3 bases and J 2 bases; nucleotides not matched to a gene: 3. CDR3 sequence (DNA): TGTGCCAGCAGTGACCAGGGGGCGACTGGAAACACCATATATTTT. Protein product: CASSDQGATGNTIYF.

The chain has TRBV11-2 and TRBJ2-3; D unresolved. CDR1 SGHAT and CDR2 FQNNGV come from the germline V gene. Trimming shortened V by 3 bases and J by 6 bases, and 13 bases separated the two germline ends. The CDR3 loop spans 14 amino acids. The CDR3 region is CASSFDWRKDTQYF. The CDR3 nucleotides are TGTGCCAGCAGCTTTGACTGGAGAAAGGATACGCAGTATTTT.

The rearrangement joins TRBV28 to TRBJ1-2; the match to TRBD1 covers 9 bases. Germline loops: CDR1 MDHEN, CDR2 SYDVKM. The V segment lost 5 bases and the J segment 9 bases; nucleotides outside the gene matches: 10. CDR3 length: 14 amino acids. In DNA form, the CDR3 reads TGTGCCAGCAGTCCATCTTGGACAGGGGTTAGCTACACCTTC. The encoded protein is CASSPSWTGVSYTF.

This clone was picked up one time. The chain is built from TRBV2 and TRBJ2-7; 11 nucleotides line up with TRBD1. CDR1 and CDR2 from the germline V gene are SNHLY and FYNNEI. Trimming cost V 5 bases and J 4 bases; bases outside gene matches: 7. There are 15 residues in the CDR3. The CDR3 nucleotides read TGTGCCAGCAGTTCACCGGGACAGGGGGTTTACGAGCAGTACTTC. Translated, it gives CASSSPGQGVYEQYF.

The V call is TRBV9, the J call TRBJ2-5; D perhaps matches TRBD2 (6 bases). This CDR3 spans 15 amino acids. V shed 3 bases and J shed 5 bases, with 17 bases lying between them. CDR1 and CDR2 from the germline V gene are SGDLS and YYNGEE. As DNA, the CDR3 is TGTGCCAGCAGCGCCGGGGGTAGCCGGGGGGAGACCCAGTACTTC. Protein product: CASSAGGSRGETQYF.

This chain joins TRBV28 and TRBJ1-1; 9 bases agree with TRBD1. Trimming cost V 6 bases and J 4 bases; bases outside gene matches: 12. This CDR3 region has 16 residues. CDR1 MDHEN and CDR2 SYDVKM come from the germline V gene. The CDR3 loop reads CASRTGRTGAATEAFF. DNA of the CDR3: TGTGCCAGCAGGACGGGCAGGACAGGGGCCGCCACTGAAGCTTTCTTT.

This clone was detected only a few times. The chain has TRBV7-3 and TRBJ2-1; 7 bases align to TRBD1. V shed 3 bases, J shed 4 bases, and the junction held 0 bases outside the gene matches. The V gene's germline CDR1 is SGHTA and CDR2 FQGTGA. This CDR3 has 13 residues. CDR3 residues: CASSLTGYNEQFF. The CDR3 DNA follows: TGTGCCAGCAGCTTGACAGGGTACAATGAGCAGTTCTTC.

The rearrangement joins TRBV2 to TRBJ2-2, with 9 bases fitting TRBD2. The CDR3 totals 15 residues. Losses at the gene ends were 7 bases for V and 2 bases for J; bases not matched to a gene: 5. Germline CDR1 and CDR2: SNHLY and FYNNEI. In DNA, the CDR3 is TGTGCCAGCACCACGGGACTAGCCAACACCGGGGAGCTGTTTTTT. Translating it yields CASTTGLANTGELFF.

The gene calls are TRBV5-8 and TRBJ2-5; 9 bases agree with TRBD2. The CDR3 runs to 15 residues. Trimming removed 4 bases from V and 1 base from J; junction bases left unmatched: 5. In germline, CDR1 is SGHTS, CDR2 YDEGEE. The CDR3 DNA follows: TGTGCCAGCAGCGAGCTAGCGGGACCCCAAGAGACCCAGTACTTC. Translation: CASSELAGPQETQYF.

V gene TRBV28 combines with J gene TRBJ2-1, with TRBD2 as a possible D gene (7 bases). V dropped 7 bases and J dropped 7 bases, with 17 bases sitting between them. The CDR3 has 14 residues. The germline gives CDR1 MDHEN, CDR2 SYDVKM. The CDR3 sequence is CASTLGRGANEQFF. The CDR3 region has the DNA TGTGCCAGCACCCTAGGGAGGGGGGCTAATGAGCAGTTCTTC.

Written as DNA, the CDR3 is TGCGCCAGCAGCCAAGGGGGGGGACTAGTCCAACAAGAGACCCAGTACTTC. Its protein product is CASSQGGGLVQQETQYF. V and J are TRBV4-1 and TRBJ2-5; 8 bases map to TRBD2. Germline V CDR1 and CDR2: MGHRA, YSYEKL. V lost 1 base, J lost 2 bases, and 9 bases stayed unmatched. The CDR3 totals 17 residues.

The rearrangement links TRBV3-1 (or the pseudogene TRBV3-2) to TRBJ2-2, with 8 bases identical to TRBD2. J was trimmed by 6 bases and V by 1 base; bases with no gene match: 1. The CDR3 contains 14 residues. Germline CDR1 is LGHDT and CDR2 is YNNKEL (reference sequence). CDR3 region: CASSQGREAGELFF. CDR3 DNA sequence: TGTGCCAGCAGCCAAGGGCGGGAGGCCGGGGAGCTGTTTTTT.

The CDR3 DNA reads as TGTGCCAGCAGCATACCGGGACTAGCGGGATCAGGTCCCTACGAGCAGTACTTC. Translation: CASSIPGLAGSGPYEQYF. The chain combines TRBV21-1 with TRBJ2-7; the D call in the table, TRBD2, was not verified against the DNA. TRBV21-1 is reported as a pseudogene. The CDR3 runs 18 residues.

The rearrangement joins TRBV10-3 to TRBJ1-1, with D maybe TRBD1 (6 bases). The ends were cut back, 0 bases at V and 5 bases at J, with 22 bases in the middle. CDR3 length: 18 amino acids. Germline lookup yields CDR1 ENHRY and CDR2 SYGVKD. The CDR3 region is CAISESGLDRRQRTEAFF. CDR3 nucleotide sequence: TGTGCCATCAGTGAGTCGGGTTTAGACAGGCGGCAGAGGACTGAAGCTTTCTTT.

The rearrangement uses TRBV5-1 and TRBJ2-3; the D is unclear. Germline CDR1 is SGHRS and CDR2 is YFSETQ. The CDR3 contains 14 residues. V lost 6 bases to trimming and J lost 2 bases, with 13 bases between them. CDR3 bases: TGCGCCAGCACCGCGGTACAATTCACAGATACGCAGTATTTT. It is translated as CASTAVQFTDTQYF.

The CDR3 nucleotides are TGCGCCAGCAGCACCCAGGGAAGAAACAATGAGCAGTTCTTC. This translates into CASSTQGRNNEQFF. The rearrangement links TRBV5-1 to TRBJ2-1, with D perhaps TRBD1 (5 bases). Between the trimmed V and J ends, which lost 4 bases and 5 bases, there was a span of 13 bases. The CDR3 consists of 14 residues. Germline assignment: CDR1 SGHRS and CDR2 YFSETQ.